This T cell receptor beta chain came from a study of early T cells in non-severe SARS-CoV-2 infection (dated by TCRdb to about 2021). At the level of the whole study: Because TCR sequencing relied on bulk RNA taken from unsorted whole blood, pairing of alpha and beta chains was not possible. Study-wide findings and limitations: Matching against VDJdb was skewed toward anti-spike CD8 responses, likely underestimated virus-specific expansions, and missed private and CD4 specificities.

For this clonotype: There is no known antigen for this receptor. No qualities accompany the bases; no much larger clone lies one base away.

The study was a case-control design nested within a healthcare worker cohort in London, UK, with weekly nasopharyngeal swab PCR tests and blood sampling. Between 23 and 31 March 2020, the week of the UK lockdown, healthcare workers were enrolled and then followed up weekly for as long as 16 weeks. Libraries were made using 5' RACE. Instrument on record: NextSeq 500. In the TCR library protocol, unique molecular identifiers were attached to individual cDNA molecules to correct for PCR bias and sequencing error. Both TCR alpha and beta chains were sequenced, and tight co-correlation was observed between alpha and beta sequence abundances in each sample. The study's processing was this. V gene, J gene and CDR3 annotation of TCR sequences was performed with Decombinator V4. TCRs were defined as expanded if a significant change between any two time points was detected under a Poisson model with p below 0.0001. TCR abundances were normalised to the total number of TCRs sequenced in each sample and reported as counts per million. MAIT TCRs were defined by TRAV1-2 paired with TRAJ12, TRAJ20 or TRAJ33, and iNKT TCRs by TRAV10 paired with TRAJ18. VDJdb, accessed 1 November 2021, was searched for CMV, EBV and SARS-CoV-2 annotated TCRs, with TCRs annotated for multiple antigens excluded. TCRdb reprocessed the public reads (quality trimming at Q25 with fastp, clone calling with MiXCR) and kept in-frame beta chains. Every distinct CDR3 protein forms one entry, paired with its most common genes and DNA. These V and J calls rely on TCRdb rather than the paper's analysis. The sample yields around 35,000 distinct CDR3 sequences; 5% to 6.5% were counted once. About a quarter of the sample lies in the top ten.

V is pared back by 5 bases and J by 1 base, with 9 bases lying between the germline termini. The germline V gene gives CDR1 as SGHRS and CDR2 as YFSETQ. Measured from the cysteine to the phenylalanine, the CDR3 is 13 residues long. The DNA shown is the 39-base CDR3, in frame from base 1. Sequences were obtained from whole blood. This TCR came from an adult who was a healthcare worker with PCR-confirmed SARS-CoV-2 infection or an uninfected control (not recorded which). The chain is made from TRBV5-1 and TRBJ2-5, with the D gene not confidently named. The CDR3 reads as follows: CASRAAFQETQYF. The bases are TGCGCCAGCAGGGCAGCGTTCCAAGAGACCCAGTACTTC.